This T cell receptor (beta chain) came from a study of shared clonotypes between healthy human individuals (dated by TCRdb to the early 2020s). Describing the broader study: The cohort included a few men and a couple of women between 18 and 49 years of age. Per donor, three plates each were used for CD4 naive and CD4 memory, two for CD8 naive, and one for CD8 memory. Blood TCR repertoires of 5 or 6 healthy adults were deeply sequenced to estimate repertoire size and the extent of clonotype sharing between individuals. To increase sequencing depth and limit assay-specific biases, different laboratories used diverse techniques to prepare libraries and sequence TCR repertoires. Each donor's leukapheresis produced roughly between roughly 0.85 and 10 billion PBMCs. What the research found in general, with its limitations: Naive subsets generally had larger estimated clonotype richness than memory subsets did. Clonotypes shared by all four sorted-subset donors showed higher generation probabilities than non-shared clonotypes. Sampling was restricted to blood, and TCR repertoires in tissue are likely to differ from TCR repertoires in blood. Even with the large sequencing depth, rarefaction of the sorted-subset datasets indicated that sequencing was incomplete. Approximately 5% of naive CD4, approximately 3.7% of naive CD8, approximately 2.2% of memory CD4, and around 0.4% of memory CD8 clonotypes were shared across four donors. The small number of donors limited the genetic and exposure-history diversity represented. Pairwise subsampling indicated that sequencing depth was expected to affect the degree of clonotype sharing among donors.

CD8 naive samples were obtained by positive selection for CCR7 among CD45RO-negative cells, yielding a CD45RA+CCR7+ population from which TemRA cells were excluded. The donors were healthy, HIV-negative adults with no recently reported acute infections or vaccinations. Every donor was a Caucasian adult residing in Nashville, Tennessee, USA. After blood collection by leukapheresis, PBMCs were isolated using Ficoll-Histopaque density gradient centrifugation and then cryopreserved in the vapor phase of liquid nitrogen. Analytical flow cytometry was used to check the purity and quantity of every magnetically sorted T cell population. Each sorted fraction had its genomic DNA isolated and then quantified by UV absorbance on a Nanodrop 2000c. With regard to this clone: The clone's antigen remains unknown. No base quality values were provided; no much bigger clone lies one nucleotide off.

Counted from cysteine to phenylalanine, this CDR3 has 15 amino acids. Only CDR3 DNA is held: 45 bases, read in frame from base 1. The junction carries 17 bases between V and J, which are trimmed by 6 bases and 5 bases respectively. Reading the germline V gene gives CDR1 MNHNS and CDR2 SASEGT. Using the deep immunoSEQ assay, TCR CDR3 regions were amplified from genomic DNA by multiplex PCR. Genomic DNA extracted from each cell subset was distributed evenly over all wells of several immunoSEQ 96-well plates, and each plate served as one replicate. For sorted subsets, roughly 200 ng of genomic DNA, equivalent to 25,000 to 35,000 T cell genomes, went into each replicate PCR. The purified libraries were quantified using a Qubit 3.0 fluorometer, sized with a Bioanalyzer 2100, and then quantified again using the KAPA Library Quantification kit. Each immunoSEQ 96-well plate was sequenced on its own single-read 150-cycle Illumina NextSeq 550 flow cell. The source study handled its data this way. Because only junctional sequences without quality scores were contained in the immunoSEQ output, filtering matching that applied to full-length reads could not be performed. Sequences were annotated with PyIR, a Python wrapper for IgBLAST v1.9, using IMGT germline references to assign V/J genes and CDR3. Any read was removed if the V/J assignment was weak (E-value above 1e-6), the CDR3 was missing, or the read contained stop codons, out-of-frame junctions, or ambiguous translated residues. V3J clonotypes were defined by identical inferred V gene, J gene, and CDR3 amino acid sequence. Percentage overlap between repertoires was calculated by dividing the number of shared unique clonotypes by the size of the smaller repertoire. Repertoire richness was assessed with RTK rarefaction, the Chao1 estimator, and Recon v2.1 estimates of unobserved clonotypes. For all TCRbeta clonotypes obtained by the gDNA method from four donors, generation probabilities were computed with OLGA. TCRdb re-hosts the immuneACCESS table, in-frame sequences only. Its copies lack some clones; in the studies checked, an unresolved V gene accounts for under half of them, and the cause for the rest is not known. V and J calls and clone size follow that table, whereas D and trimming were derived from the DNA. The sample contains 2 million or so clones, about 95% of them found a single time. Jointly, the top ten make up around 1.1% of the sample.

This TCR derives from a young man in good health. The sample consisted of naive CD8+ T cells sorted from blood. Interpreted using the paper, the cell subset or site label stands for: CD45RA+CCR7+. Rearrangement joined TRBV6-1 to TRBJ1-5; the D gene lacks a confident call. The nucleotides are TGTGCCAGCAGCTCGGGCCTCAGAACCGATCAGCCCCAGCATTTT. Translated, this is CASSSGLRTDQPQHF.